This T cell receptor beta chain was sequenced for a study of a mutant IDH1 vaccine in newly diagnosed glioma. Turning to the study itself: The timing of visit V12 was week 35, and that of visit V13 was week 47.

The study's findings and limits: Pseudoprogression apparently tracked independently of changes in top peripheral T cell clonotypes. Vaccine-induced immune responses occurred in 93.3% of patients.

Looked up from germline, CDR1 is MDHEN and CDR2 is SYDVKM. Trimming stripped 5 bases from V and 0 bases from J, with 14 bases between. The CDR3 extends over 15 amino acids. Some clones are missing from TCRdb's copy, which holds only in-frame ones; the method was immunoSEQ multiplex PCR. The sample consists of tens of thousands of clones, around 94% of them appearing once. Sample time point: week 35, safety follow-up. What each vaccine dose contained was 300 ug of mutant IDH1 20-mer peptide, accompanied by topical imiquimod. Astrocytomas that were new, WHO grade 3 or 4, IDH1-mutant and ATRX-lost were present in the donors. A remark on this clone: Its antigen is as yet unknown.

The TCR originated in a man in his forties or fifties with glioma. Here the sequenced sample was PBMCs, taken from a glioma patient whose treatment included an IDH1 peptide vaccine. This chain links TRBV28 with TRBJ2-7; D unresolved. The CDR3 bases are TGTGCCAGCAGTCTCGCTACCCCGCGCTCCTACGAGCAGTACTTC. Translation gives CASSLATPRSYEQYF.